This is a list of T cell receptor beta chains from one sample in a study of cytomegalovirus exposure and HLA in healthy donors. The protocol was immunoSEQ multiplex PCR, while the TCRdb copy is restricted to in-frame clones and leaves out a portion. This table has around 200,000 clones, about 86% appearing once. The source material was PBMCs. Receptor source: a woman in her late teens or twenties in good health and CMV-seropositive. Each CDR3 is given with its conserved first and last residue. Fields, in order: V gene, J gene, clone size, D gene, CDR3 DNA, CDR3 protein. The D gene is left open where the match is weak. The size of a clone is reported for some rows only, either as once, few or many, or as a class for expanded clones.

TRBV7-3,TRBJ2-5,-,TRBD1,TGTGCCAGCAGTCTCAACAGGGGAGAGACCCAGTACTTC,CASSLNRGETQYF
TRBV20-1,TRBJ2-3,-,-,TGCAGTGCTAGAGCTCGAGATACGCAGTATTTT,CSARARDTQYF
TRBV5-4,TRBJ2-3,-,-,TGTGCCAGCAGCCCCACAGGGCCTTCTAGCACAGATACGCAGTATTTT,CASSPTGPSSTDTQYF
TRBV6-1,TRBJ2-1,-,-,TGTGCCAGCAGTGCTATATATGAGCAGTTCTTC,CASSAIYEQFF
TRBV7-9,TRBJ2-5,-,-,TGTGCCAGCAGCCTGACGACTAGTTACGGGGAGACCCAGTACTTC,CASSLTTSYGETQYF
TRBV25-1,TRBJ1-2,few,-,TGTGCCAGCAGTGTCGGGGGAGGTGGCTACACCTTC,CASSVGGGGYTF
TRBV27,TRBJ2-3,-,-,TGTGCCACCCGAGAAGGTACAGTAAGCACAGATACGCAGTATTTT,CATREGTVSTDTQYF
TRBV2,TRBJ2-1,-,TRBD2,TGTGCCAGCATCACCGGGAGCGGGGGGGACAATGAGCAGTTCTTC,CASITGSGGDNEQFF
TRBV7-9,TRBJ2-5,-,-,TGTGCCAGCAGCTTAGATCGAGGCAGCCAAGAGACCCAGTACTTC,CASSLDRGSQETQYF
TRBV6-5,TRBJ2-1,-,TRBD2,TGTGCCAGCAGTTCCACGGGGGGAAACAATGAGCAGTTCTTC,CASSSTGGNNEQFF
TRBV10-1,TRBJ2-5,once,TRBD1,TGCGCCAGCAGTCGGGACAGCCAAGAGACCCAGTACTTC,CASSRDSQETQYF
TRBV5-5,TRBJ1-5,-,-,TGTGCCAGCAGCTTCTACGGAAGGGGTCAGCCCCAGCATTTT,CASSFYGRGQPQHF
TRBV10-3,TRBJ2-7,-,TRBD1,TGTGCCATCAGAGCCGACAGGGTCATATCCTACGAGCAGTACTTC,CAIRADRVISYEQYF
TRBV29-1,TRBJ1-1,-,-,TGCAGCGCGACAAATTCAGACACTGAAGCTTTCTTT,CSATNSDTEAFF
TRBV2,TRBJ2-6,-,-,TGTGCCAGCAGTGGAAACAGAGGGGCCAACGTCCTGACTTTC,CASSGNRGANVLTF
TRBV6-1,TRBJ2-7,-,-,TGTGCCAGCAGTGGGAGCGGACAGAGTTACGAGCAGTACTTC,CASSGSGQSYEQYF
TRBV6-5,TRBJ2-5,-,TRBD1,TGTGCCAGCAGCTCGGGACAGGGGATCTTTGAGACCCAGTACTTC,CASSSGQGIFETQYF
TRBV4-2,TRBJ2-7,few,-,TGTGCCAGCAGCCGAGGAAACCTACTCGAGCAGTACTTC,CASSRGNLLEQYF
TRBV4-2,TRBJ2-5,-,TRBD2,TGTGCCAGCAGCCAACTAGCGGGGGCGGGAGAGACCCAGTACTTC,CASSQLAGAGETQYF
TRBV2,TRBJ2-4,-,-,TGTGCCAGCAGTGAGAAATTGGGACATCAAAACATTCAGTACTTC,CASSEKLGHQNIQYF